A selection of T cell receptor beta chains follows, all from one sample in a study of control samples from healthy donors and cancer patients. The assay was immunoSEQ multiplex PCR, and TCRdb's table has in-frame clones only and misses some. This table has around 100,000 clones, about 90% appearing once. Sequencing was done on a sample of blood. The source is a woman in her forties or fifties in good health. Both conserved end residues are part of each CDR3. D genes are given only for firm matches. Expanded clones get a size class; other rows say once, few or many, or leave the size out.

TRBV15	TRBJ2-1	16	.	TRBD2	TGTGCCACCAGCAGAGGGGGGGGAGGTTACTACAATGAGCAGTTCTTC	CATSRGGGGYYNEQFF
TRBV5-4	TRBJ2-3	15	.	.	TGTGCCAGCAGCTTGTACGGGGAGGGCACAGATACGCAGTATTTT	CASSLYGEGTDTQYF
TRBV27	TRBJ2-3	16	.	TRBD1	TGTGCCAGCAGCCGGACAGGGGGCGTACTCACAGATACGCAGTATTTT	CASSRTGGVLTDTQYF
TRBV7-6	TRBJ2-2	15	.	.	TGTGCCAGCAGCTGGACGCCACTAGAGACCGGGGAGCTGTTTTTT	CASSWTPLETGELFF
TRBV9	TRBJ1-1	13	.	.	TGTGCCAGCAGCGTAGGTTGGCAGGGGGAAGCTTTCTTT	CASSVGWQGEAFF
TRBV24-1	TRBJ1-4	14	once	.	TGTGCCACCAGTGAGCCGGGACGCAATGAAAAACTGTTTTTT	CATSEPGRNEKLFF
TRBV7-9	TRBJ2-2	14	.	.	TGTGCCAGCAGCGCCCGATTGAACACCGGGGAGCTGTTTTTT	CASSARLNTGELFF
TRBV6-5	TRBJ2-3	12	.	.	TGTGCCAGCACCGGATTCACAGATACGCAGTATTTT	CASTGFTDTQYF
TRBV30	TRBJ1-6	14	.	.	TGTGCCTGGAGTGCAGGGAGTAATAATTCACCCCTCCACTTT	CAWSAGSNNSPLHF
TRBV5-4	TRBJ2-3	12	.	.	TGTGCCAGCAGCTTGCCCGGATATACGCAGTATTTT	CASSLPGYTQYF
TRBV7-6	TRBJ2-5	19	.	TRBD2	TGTGCCAGCAGCTTAGGGGTCCGGGGGGGGGCCCCTACCCAAGAGACCCAGTACTTC	CASSLGVRGGAPTQETQYF
TRBV12-3/TRBV12-4	TRBJ1-4	12	.	.	TGTGCCAGCAGTTTCGGCGGAGAAAAACTGTTTTTT	CASSFGGEKLFF
TRBV11-2	TRBJ2-6	16	.	.	TGTGCCAGCAGCTCCCGCCCTAGCTCTGGGGCCAACGTCCTGACTTTC	CASSSRPSSGANVLTF
TRBV12-3/TRBV12-4	TRBJ1-2	12	.	.	TGTGCCAGCAGGGGAAAGGGCTCTGGCTACACCTTC	CASRGKGSGYTF
TRBV5-6	TRBJ2-2	17	.	TRBD1	TGTGCCAGCAGCTTGGGCCCAGGGGGCGCGAACACCGGGGAGCTGTTTTTT	CASSLGPGGANTGELFF
TRBV5-1	TRBJ2-1	15	.	.	TGCGCCAGCAGCTTGGCGCTAGCATCCTACAATGAGCAGTTCTTC	CASSLALASYNEQFF
TRBV7-7	TRBJ2-1	16	few	TRBD2	TGTGCCAGCAGCCTCTTTTCTCCTAGCGGGATGAATGAGCAGTTCTTC	CASSLFSPSGMNEQFF
TRBV18	TRBJ2-2	15	.	.	TGTGCCAGCTCACCCGCAGGAGTAAGGGCCGGGGAGCTGTTTTTT	CASSPAGVRAGELFF
TRBV6-4	TRBJ1-2	14	few	.	TGTGCCAGCAGTGACTCCTGGGGCACCTATGGCTACACCTTC	CASSDSWGTYGYTF
TRBV4-1	TRBJ1-2	15	.	.	TGCGCCAGCAGCCAAGGTCGGAGTACTAACTATGGCTACACCTTC	CASSQGRSTNYGYTF
TRBV25-1	TRBJ1-2	13	.	.	TGTGCCAGCTCTGAGGGGGTAGCGCATGGCTACACCTTC	CASSEGVAHGYTF
TRBV6-5	TRBJ2-6	15	.	.	TGTGCCAGCAGCGGGTGGGTCTCCGGTGCCAACGTCCTGACTTTC	CASSGWVSGANVLTF
TRBV6-6	TRBJ1-1	14	.	.	TGTGCCAGCAGTTACTCCGGGGGGTCCACTGAAGCTTTCTTT	CASSYSGGSTEAFF
TRBV5-1	TRBJ2-2	16	.	TRBD2	TGCGCCAGCCAACGGAGCGGGGGGCCCGGGACCGGGGAGCTGTTTTTT	CASQRSGGPGTGELFF
TRBV30	TRBJ1-1	15	.	.	TGTGCCTGGATTAGACAGGTATTGGGAAGCACTGAAGCTTTCTTT	CAWIRQVLGSTEAFF
TRBV7-2	TRBJ1-5	12	.	TRBD1	TGTGCCAGCAGCTCCTATGGACAGGCCCAGCATTTT	CASSSYGQAQHF
TRBV19	TRBJ2-2	16	few	TRBD2	TGTGCCAGTAGTATAGTAAGCGGGGGGGCATCAGGGGAGCTGTTTTTT	CASSIVSGGASGELFF
TRBV6-5	TRBJ1-2	12	.	TRBD1	TGTGCCAGCAGTTACGGACAGGGCCGCTACACCTTC	CASSYGQGRYTF
TRBV19	TRBJ2-1	18	.	TRBD2	TGTGCCAGTAGTAATTGGTTAGCGGGAGGGTTGTTGAGCAATGAGCAGTTCTTC	CASSNWLAGGLLSNEQFF
TRBV29-1	TRBJ2-3	15	.	.	TGCAGCGTTGAAATCACAGGGGGGGGAACAGATACGCAGTATTTT	CSVEITGGGTDTQYF
TRBV5-1	TRBJ2-3	17	.	.	TGCGCCAGCAGCTTGGAAATAGGGGCGTTGGGTAGAGATACGCAGTATTTT	CASSLEIGALGRDTQYF
TRBV10-2	TRBJ2-1	12	.	TRBD1	TGCGCCAGCAGCACAGGGGACAATGAGCAGTTCTTC	CASSTGDNEQFF
TRBV28	TRBJ1-6	15	.	.	TGTGCCAGTGTTACGACAGCGCGATATAATTCACCCCTCCACTTT	CASVTTARYNSPLHF
TRBV6-1	TRBJ2-7	16	.	.	TGTGCCAGCAGTGATAATGTAGGGAACAGATATTACGAGCAGTACTTC	CASSDNVGNRYYEQYF
TRBV4-3	TRBJ2-1	14	few	TRBD1	TGCGCCAGCAGCCACGCCCTCAGGGGGAATGAGCAGTTCTTC	CASSHALRGNEQFF
TRBV4-3	TRBJ2-1	16	.	.	TGCGCCAGCAGCCAGGGGGCGCTTGGCTCCTACAATGAGCAGTTCTTC	CASSQGALGSYNEQFF
TRBV19	TRBJ2-7	13	.	.	TGTGCCAGTAGTAATCGGGGGTCCCACGAGCAGTACTTC	CASSNRGSHEQYF
TRBV21-1	TRBJ2-3	13	once	.	TGTGCCAGCAGCTCGCAGAACACAGATACGCAGTATTTT	CASSSQNTDTQYF
TRBV15	TRBJ2-1	15	.	.	TGTGCCACCAGGAGACCGGGTAGCTCCTACAATGAGCAGTTCTTC	CATRRPGSSYNEQFF
TRBV5-1	TRBJ1-1	13	.	TRBD1	TGCGCCAGCAGCTCTGACAGGGGCACTGAAGCTTTCTTT	CASSSDRGTEAFF
TRBV7-8	TRBJ2-7	17	.	.	TGTGCCAGCAGCTTTTCCACCATACCCTACCTGGCGTACGAGCAGTACTTC	CASSFSTIPYLAYEQYF
TRBV30	TRBJ2-2	18	.	.	TGTGCCTGGAAATCGCTTTGGTCGGTGAATTCAGGAACCGGGGAGCTGTTTTTT	CAWKSLWSVNSGTGELFF
TRBV12-3/TRBV12-4	TRBJ2-7	12	.	TRBD1	TGTGCCAGCAGTTGGACAGGGTACGAGCAGTACTTC	CASSWTGYEQYF
TRBV27	TRBJ1-3	16	.	.	TGTGCCAGCAGTCCCAGCCGCGGTGTCTCTGGAAACACCATATATTTT	CASSPSRGVSGNTIYF
TRBV11-3	TRBJ2-1	16	.	TRBD2	TGTGCCAGCAGCTTAGAGGGGACTAGCGGGGGGTCTGAGCAGTTCTTC	CASSLEGTSGGSEQFF
TRBV7-9	TRBJ2-2	15	once	.	TGTGCCAGCAGCTTATGGGCGGTTCTCACCGGGGAGCTGTTTTTT	CASSLWAVLTGELFF
TRBV5-1	TRBJ1-1	14	.	.	TGCGCCAGCAGTCCCCGGGCCCGAGACACTGAAGCTTTCTTT	CASSPRARDTEAFF
TRBV6-5	TRBJ1-2	13	once	.	TGTGCCAGCCAGGTGATAAGGGATTATGGCTACACCTTC	CASQVIRDYGYTF
TRBV5-6	TRBJ1-4	12	.	.	TGTGCCAGCAGCTCGGCCGGGGCGAAACTGTTTTTT	CASSSAGAKLFF
TRBV29-1	TRBJ2-7	16	.	TRBD1	TGCAGCGTCCGAGGGGGGACAGGGACCAATTCCTACGAGCAGTACTTC	CSVRGGTGTNSYEQYF
TRBV7-3	TRBJ1-1	14	.	.	TGTGCCAGCAGCTCCGGACGGGCGAACACTGAAGCTTTCTTT	CASSSGRANTEAFF
TRBV4-2	TRBJ2-7	12	once	.	TGTGCCAGCAGCCAAGTAGGGGTGGAGCAGTACTTC	CASSQVGVEQYF
TRBV11-1	TRBJ1-5	14	.	TRBD1	TGTGCCAGCAGCTTGAGCGGGGACAGGGGTTCCCAGCATTTT	CASSLSGDRGSQHF
TRBV11-3	TRBJ2-1	15	.	TRBD2	TGTGCCAGCAGCTTAGACGCTAGCGGTTTCAATGAGCAGTTCTTC	CASSLDASGFNEQFF
TRBV6-5	TRBJ2-2	16	.	TRBD2	TGTGCCAGCAGTTTCGGACTAGCGGTTAACACCGGGGAGCTGTTTTTT	CASSFGLAVNTGELFF
TRBV13	TRBJ2-3	14	.	.	TGTGCCAGCAGCTTACCTGGGGGCACAGATACGCAGTATTTT	CASSLPGGTDTQYF
TRBV19	TRBJ2-2	16	.	.	TGTGCCAGTAGTATTAAAGGCGGGCCCGGGACCGGGGAGCTGTTTTTT	CASSIKGGPGTGELFF
TRBV5-6	TRBJ1-4	14	.	.	TGTGCCAGCAGCCTCGGGACAACTAATGAAAAACTGTTTTTT	CASSLGTTNEKLFF
TRBV7-9	TRBJ2-7	12	once	.	TGTGCCAGCACCGGGACAACCTACGAGCAGTACTTC	CASTGTTYEQYF
TRBV7-2	TRBJ2-4	16	.	TRBD2	TGTGCCAGCAGCTTATTAGCGGGAGGCGCTGGGAACATTCAGTACTTC	CASSLLAGGAGNIQYF